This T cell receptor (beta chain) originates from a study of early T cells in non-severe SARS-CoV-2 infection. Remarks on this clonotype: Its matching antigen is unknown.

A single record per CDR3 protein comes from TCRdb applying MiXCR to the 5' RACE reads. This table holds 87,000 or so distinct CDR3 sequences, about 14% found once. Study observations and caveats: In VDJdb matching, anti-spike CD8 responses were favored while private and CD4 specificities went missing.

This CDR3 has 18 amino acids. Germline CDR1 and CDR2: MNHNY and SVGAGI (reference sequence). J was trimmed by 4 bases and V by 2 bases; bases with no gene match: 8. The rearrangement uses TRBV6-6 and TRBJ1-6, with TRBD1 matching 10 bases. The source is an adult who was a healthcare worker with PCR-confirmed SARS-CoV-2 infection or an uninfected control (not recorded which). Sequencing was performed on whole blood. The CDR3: CASSYPPGQGPYNSPLHF. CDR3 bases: TGTGCCAGCAGTTACCCTCCGGGACAGGGGCCTTATAATTCACCCCTCCACTTT.